This T cell receptor (beta chain) appears in the sequencing data of a study of T-cell reconstitution after alpha-beta-depleted transplantation in children. General study results and limits: The origin of high day-60 TCRbeta diversity in some patients lay in surviving recipient T cells and thymic progenitors.

This clonotype was seen many times. Its target is not known. The authors prepared the TCRbeta library with unique molecular identifiers. TCRdb reprocessed the PCR reads with MiXCR, giving one entry per CDR3 protein. Seen here are nearly 250,000 distinct CDR3 sequences, roughly 8% observed once, and the top ten hold less than 8%. The origin of this receptor is a male patient between 10 and 17 years old who had a stem cell transplant for acute lymphoblastic leukemia, so the T cells may come from the graft donor. This specimen consisted of PBMCs, mostly from graft donor cells, obtained 180 days after TCRalphabeta/CD19-depleted stem cell transplant.

CDR3 region: CASRGLFNYGYTF. The CDR3, as DNA: TGTGCCAGCAGGGGACTTTTCAACTATGGCTACACCTTC. This sequence joins TRBV27 and TRBJ1-2, with D maybe TRBD1 (5 bases). Per the germline V gene, CDR1 is MNHEY and CDR2 is SMNVEV (reference sequence). The CDR3 has 13 amino acids. The V and J ends lost 6 bases and 2 bases respectively, with 10 bases between them.